One sample yielded the 8 T cell receptor beta chains listed below, sequenced in a study of Ad26.COV2.S vaccination and SARS-CoV-2 variants. Measured with immunoSEQ multiplex PCR; TCRdb has only the in-frame clones, and not every one. The table lists a few hundred thousand clones, about nine tenths of them singletons. The treatment was: approximately 18 received Ad26.COV2.S at low or high dose, single or two shots; 5 received placebo; per-sample allocation not given. Repertoires come from day 63 after the first vaccine or placebo injection. This material consisted of peripheral blood, taken in a trial of Ad26.COV2.S vaccine versus placebo. The receptors originated from a person between 18 and 59 years old who received the Ad26.COV2.S COVID-19 vaccine or a placebo.

V and J are TRBV13 and TRBJ1-2, with D perhaps TRBD1 (5 bases). The CDR3 loop spans 15 amino acids. The V gene lost 5 bases and the J gene lost 5 bases, with 18 bases spanning the gap. Looked up from germline, CDR1 is PRHDT and CDR2 is FYEKMQ (reference sequence). CDR3: CASSRSGVNQYGYTF. The CDR3 DNA sequence: TGTGCCAGCAGCCGGTCGGGGGTCAATCAGTATGGCTACACCTTC.

V usage is TRBV11-3 and J usage is TRBJ2-7; TRBD2 agrees at 7 bases. Losses at the gene ends were 4 bases for V and 4 bases for J; bases not matched to a gene: 7. The CDR3 totals 14 residues. The V gene's germline CDR1 is SGHNT and CDR2 YENEEA. The CDR3 here is CASSSAGRPYEQYF. In DNA, the CDR3 is TGTGCCAGCAGCTCAGCGGGGAGACCATACGAGCAGTACTTC.

This chain uses TRBV7-3 with TRBJ1-2; a weak D match, TRBD1 (5 bases). This CDR3 has 13 amino acids. In germline, CDR1 is SGHTA, CDR2 FQGTGA. The ends were cut back, 3 bases at V and 5 bases at J, with 10 bases in the middle. DNA of the CDR3: TGTGCCAGCAGCTTGGGACTTAAATATGGCTACACCTTC. Its protein is CASSLGLKYGYTF.

The chain combines TRBV4-3 with TRBJ1-1; D is perhaps TRBD1 (5 bases). V lost 0 bases and J 1 base, leaving 18 bases between the germline ends. The CDR3 covers 18 residues. Germline CDR1 reads LGHNA; CDR2 reads YSLEER. CDR3 residues: CASSQDFIYGASNTEAFF. The CDR3 nucleotides are TGCGCCAGCAGCCAAGATTTCATCTACGGGGCCTCGAACACTGAAGCTTTCTTT.

This chain joins TRBV6-5 and TRBJ1-2; 8 bases agree with TRBD1. The junction had 6 bases not matched to a gene; V was cut back by 0 bases and J by 3 bases. Germline CDR1 MNHEY, CDR2 SVGAGI. The CDR3 has 16 residues. The CDR3 here is CASSYSRDRGHYGYTF. CDR3 bases: TGTGCCAGCAGTTACTCGAGAGACAGGGGTCACTATGGCTACACCTTC.

Remarks on this clone: This specimen includes other DNA sequences encoding the same CDR3. V usage is TRBV6-4 and J usage is TRBJ2-1, with 11 nucleotides matching TRBD1. Germline loops: CDR1 MRHNA, CDR2 SNTAGT. After removal of 0 bases from V and 6 bases from J, the junction contained 4 bases not matched to a gene. The CDR3 loop spans 16 amino acids. CDR3 sequence: CASSDSPGTGGNEQFF. The CDR3 bases are TGTGCCAGCAGTGACTCGCCGGGGACAGGGGGCAATGAGCAGTTCTTC.

This chain connects TRBV12-5 to TRBJ1-1, with no clear D. V lost 2 bases and J 1 base, leaving 14 bases between the germline ends. Germline V gene data show CDR1 as LGHNT and CDR2 as FRNRAP. The CDR3 is made up of 16 amino acids. The CDR3 region has the DNA TGTGCTAGTGGTTTGCATCTGACGGAGGCGAACACTGAAGCTTTCTTT. This encodes CASGLHLTEANTEAFF.

The J gene is TRBJ1-4, the V gene TRBV19; tentative D call: TRBD1 (6 bases). Between the trimmed V and J ends, which lost 2 bases and 3 bases, there was a span of 7 bases. The CDR3 is 14 amino acids. Germline assignment: CDR1 LNHDA and CDR2 SQIVND (reference sequence). The CDR3 reads CASSIRTANEKLFF. The DNA for the CDR3 is TGTGCCAGTAGTATAAGGACAGCTAATGAAAAACTGTTTTTT. Full variable domain (rest looked up from reference TRBV19 and TRBJ1-4): DGGITQSPKYLFRKEGQNVTLSCEQNLNHDAMYWYRQDPGQGLRLIYYSQIVNDFQKGDIAEGYSVSREKKESFPLTVTSAQKNPTAFYLCASSIRTANEKLFFGSGTQLSVL.